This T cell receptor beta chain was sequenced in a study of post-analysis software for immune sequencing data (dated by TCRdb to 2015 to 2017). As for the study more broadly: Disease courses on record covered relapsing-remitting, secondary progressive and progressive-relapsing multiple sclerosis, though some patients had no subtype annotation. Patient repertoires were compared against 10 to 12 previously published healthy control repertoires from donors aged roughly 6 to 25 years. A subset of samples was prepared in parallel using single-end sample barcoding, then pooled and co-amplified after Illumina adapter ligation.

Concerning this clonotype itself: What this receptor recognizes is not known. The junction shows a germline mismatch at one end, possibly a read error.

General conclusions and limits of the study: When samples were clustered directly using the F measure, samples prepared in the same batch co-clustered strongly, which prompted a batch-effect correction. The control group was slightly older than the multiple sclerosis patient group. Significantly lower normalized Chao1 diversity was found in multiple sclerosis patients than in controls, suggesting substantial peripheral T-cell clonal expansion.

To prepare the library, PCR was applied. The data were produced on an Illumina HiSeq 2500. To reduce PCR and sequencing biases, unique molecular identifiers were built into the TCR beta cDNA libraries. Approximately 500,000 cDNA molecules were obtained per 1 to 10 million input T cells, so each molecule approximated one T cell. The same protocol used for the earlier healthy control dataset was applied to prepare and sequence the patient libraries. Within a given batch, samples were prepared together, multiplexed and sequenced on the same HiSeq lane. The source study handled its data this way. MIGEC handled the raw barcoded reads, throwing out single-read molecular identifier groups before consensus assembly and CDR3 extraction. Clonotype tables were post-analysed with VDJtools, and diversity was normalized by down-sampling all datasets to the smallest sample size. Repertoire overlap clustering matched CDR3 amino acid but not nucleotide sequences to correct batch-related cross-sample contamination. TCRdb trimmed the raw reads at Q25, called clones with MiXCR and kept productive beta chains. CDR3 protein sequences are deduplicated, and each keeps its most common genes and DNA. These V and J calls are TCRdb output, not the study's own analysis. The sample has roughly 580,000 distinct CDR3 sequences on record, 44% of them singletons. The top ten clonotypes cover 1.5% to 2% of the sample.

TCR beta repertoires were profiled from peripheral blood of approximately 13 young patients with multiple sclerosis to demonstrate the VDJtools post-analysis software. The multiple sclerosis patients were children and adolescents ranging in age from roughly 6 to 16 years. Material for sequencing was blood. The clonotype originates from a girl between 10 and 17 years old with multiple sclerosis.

The CDR3 region has the sequence CASSWEGSYTRELFF. The sequence in DNA is TGTGCCAGCAGTTGGGAGGGGTCCTACACCAGGGAGCTGTTTTTT. The receptor chain draws on TRBV12-3 or TRBV12-4 and TRBJ2-2; TRBD2 fits 7 bases in the junction. Spanning cysteine to phenylalanine, the CDR3 consists of 15 amino acids. Only the CDR3 DNA is retained, 45 bases long and in frame from the first base.